The 32 T cell receptor beta chains below all came from one sample that was sequenced in a study of T cell responses to AZD1222 COVID-19 vaccine. TCRdb keeps only in-frame clones here, not all; method: immunoSEQ multiplex PCR. The table has about 170,000 clones, 90% seen once. The specimen comprised peripheral blood, sampled on day 0 of AZD1222 vaccination. Every receptor here comes from an adult in good health.

V usage is TRBV5-4 and J usage is TRBJ2-1, with 10 bases lining up with TRBD2. The CDR3 is 15 amino acids. After removal of 1 base from V and 10 bases from J, the junction contained 8 bases not matched to a gene. The germline gives CDR1 SGHNT, CDR2 YYREEE (reference sequence). The chain's CDR3 is CASSLLGLAGDEQFF. The CDR3 DNA follows: TGTGCCAGCAGCTTGCTTGGGCTAGCGGGAGACGAGCAGTTCTTC.

CDR3: CASSPQGGRFNYGYTF. The CDR3, as DNA: TGTGCCAGCAGCCCCCAGGGGGGGAGGTTTAACTATGGCTACACCTTC. The J gene is TRBJ1-2, the V gene TRBV7-9; 7 bases map to TRBD1. CDR3 length: 16 amino acids. V lost 5 bases to trimming and J lost 1 base; unmatched junction nucleotides: 10. Germline-derived CDR1 and CDR2 are SEHNR and FQNEAQ (reference sequence).

The J gene is TRBJ2-1, the V gene TRBV6-2 or TRBV6-3; TRBD2 matches 14 bases. V lost 2 bases, J lost 4 bases, and 7 bases stayed unmatched. Germline CDR1 MNHEY, CDR2 SVGEGT. The CDR3 runs to 18 residues. CDR3 region: CASSYPRTSGGRYNEQFF. The CDR3 DNA sequence: TGTGCCAGCAGTTACCCTCGGACTAGCGGGGGGAGGTACAATGAGCAGTTCTTC.

The V call is TRBV21-1, the J call TRBJ2-7; TRBD2 reflects the table's D call only, with no check against the DNA. TRBV21-1 is reported as a pseudogene. The CDR3 is made up of 15 amino acids. CDR3 nucleotides: TGTGCCAGCAGCGACGGACTAGCGGAGCCTTACGAGCAGTACTTC. It translates to CASSDGLAEPYEQYF.

V gene TRBV20-1 combines with J gene TRBJ2-5; 8 nucleotides line up with TRBD1. The CDR3 loop spans 16 amino acids. Looked up from germline, CDR1 is DFQATT and CDR2 is SNEGSKA (reference sequence). After removal of 3 bases from V and 5 bases from J, the junction contained 14 bases not matched to a gene. Written as DNA, the CDR3 is TGCAGTGCTAGTGACTTAGGGGACAGGAGGTGGGAGACCCAGTACTTC. Translation: CSASDLGDRRWETQYF.

This clone was recorded a few times. The V call is TRBV29-1, the J call TRBJ1-1, with D unclear. The germline V and J ends were trimmed by 4 bases and 0 bases, with 9 bases remaining between them. CDR3 length equals 13 residues. CDR1 is SQVTM, CDR2 ANQGSEA, per germline. This chain's CDR3 is CSVVVLMNTEAFF. In nucleotides, the CDR3 is TGCAGCGTTGTGGTCCTTATGAACACTGAAGCTTTCTTT.

With regard to this clone: The identical CDR3 is also encoded by other nucleotide sequences in the sample. CDR3 sequence: CASSRSGANVLTF. Written as DNA, the CDR3 is TGTGCCAGCAGTCGTTCTGGGGCCAACGTCCTGACTTTC. The V and J genes are TRBV6-2 or TRBV6-3 and TRBJ2-6; D not resolved. The CDR3 sequence is 13 residues long. Germline V gene data show CDR1 as MNHEY and CDR2 as SVGEGT. V lost 5 bases, J lost 1 base, and 3 bases lay in between.

This clone appeared once. In DNA, the CDR3 is TGTGCCTGCCTTCCCCGGGACAGAAATAATGAAAAACTGTTTTTT. Protein product: CACLPRDRNNEKLFF. J is TRBJ1-4 and V is TRBV30, with 7 nucleotides matching TRBD1. The CDR3 length is 15 residues. After removal of 6 bases from V and 4 bases from J, the junction contained 11 bases not matched to a gene. CDR1 GTSNPN and CDR2 SVGIG come from the germline V gene (reference sequence).

The chain joins TRBV5-4 to TRBJ1-2; 11 bases map to TRBD1. Trimming cost V 4 bases and J 6 bases; bases outside gene matches: 8. The CDR3 contains 15 residues. Germline assignment: CDR1 SGHNT and CDR2 YYREEE (reference sequence). CDR3 in amino acids: CASSLGTGGLDGYTF. The CDR3 DNA is TGTGCCAGCAGCCTGGGGACAGGGGGTCTTGATGGCTACACCTTC.

The genes are TRBV5-1 and TRBJ2-7; 10 bases map to TRBD1. This CDR3 spans 14 amino acids. CDR1 SGHRS and CDR2 YFSETQ come from the germline V gene. The junction had 4 bases not matched to a gene; V was cut back by 4 bases and J by 3 bases. The CDR3 DNA follows: TGCGCCAGCAGCCAAGGACAGGGGGACTACGAGCAGTACTTC. This encodes CASSQGQGDYEQYF.

J is TRBJ1-1 and V is TRBV6-5, with D maybe TRBD1 (5 bases). The V and J ends lost 0 bases and 8 bases respectively, with 10 bases between them. Germline loops: CDR1 MNHEY, CDR2 SVGAGI. The CDR3 extends over 13 amino acids. CDR3 nucleotides: TGTGCCAGCAGTTACTCGAACAGGTTGGAAGCTTTCTTT. Residues: CASSYSNRLEAFF.

This chain uses TRBV13 with TRBJ2-7; 7 bases map to TRBD1. After removal of 0 bases from V and 0 bases from J, the junction contained 5 bases not matched to a gene. This CDR3 is 16 amino acids long. The V gene's germline CDR1 is PRHDT and CDR2 FYEKMQ (reference sequence). The CDR3 reads CASSLGPGGSSYEQYF. CDR3 sequence (DNA): TGTGCCAGCAGCTTAGGTCCAGGGGGTAGCTCCTACGAGCAGTACTTC. Filled out from reference TRBV13 and TRBJ2-7, the complete variable domain reads AAGVIQSPRHLIKEKRETATLKCYPIPRHDTVYWYQQGPGQDPQFLISFYEKMQSDKGSIPDRFSAQQFSDYHSELNMSSLELGDSALYFCASSLGPGGSSYEQYFGPGTRLTVT.

This chain links TRBV19 with TRBJ1-1, with 8 bases fitting TRBD1. CDR1 and CDR2 (germline): LNHDA, SQIVND (reference sequence). Trimming cost V 5 bases and J 3 bases; bases outside gene matches: 2. The CDR3 contains 13 residues. This CDR3 reads CASSLTGDTEAFF. DNA of the CDR3: TGTGCCAGTAGTCTGACAGGGGACACTGAAGCTTTCTTT.

Comment on this clone: The same CDR3 arises from other DNA sequences in this sample as well. This chain joins TRBV12-3 or TRBV12-4 and TRBJ2-7, with D uncertain. Trimming shortened V by 4 bases and J by 1 base, and 2 bases separated the two germline ends. This CDR3 comprises 11 residues. CDR3 bases: TGTGCCAGCAGTTCTTCCTACGAGCAGTACTTC. It specifies CASSSSYEQYF.

This clone was picked up one time. This sequence joins TRBV4-3 and TRBJ2-3; D gene uncertain. Trimming pared 1 base from V and 0 bases from J, leaving 11 bases between. The CDR3 totals 16 residues. CDR1 is LGHNA and CDR2 is YSLEER in the germline V gene. The CDR3 nucleotides read TGCGCCAGCAGCCAAGTGGCCAGCCTTAGCACAGATACGCAGTATTTT. It codes for CASSQVASLSTDTQYF.

This CDR3 reads CASSFRASGGFNYEQYF. CDR3 nucleotides: TGTGCCAGCAGCTTTAGGGCTAGCGGGGGTTTCAACTACGAGCAGTACTTC. V is TRBV7-2 and J is TRBJ2-7; TRBD2 matches 10 bases. The germline CDR1 and CDR2 sequences are SGHTA and FQGNSA. The V gene end was trimmed by 3 bases and the J gene end by 3 bases; junction bases not matched to a gene: 11. CDR3 length equals 17 residues.

This chain joins TRBV2 and TRBJ2-2; D gene unclear. The CDR3 is made up of 13 amino acids. CDR1 is SNHLY, CDR2 FYNNEI, per germline. The V and J ends lost 5 bases and 1 base respectively, with 5 bases between them. The CDR3 region is CASSLENTGELFF. The CDR3 DNA is TGTGCCAGCAGTTTGGAGAACACCGGGGAGCTGTTTTTT. Supplemented by reference TRBV2 and TRBJ2-2, the full variable domain reads EPEVTQTPSHQVTQMGQEVILRCVPISNHLYFYWYRQILGQKVEFLVSFYNNEISEKSEIFDDQFSVERPDGSNFTLKIRSTKLEDSAMYFCASSLENTGELFFGEGSRLTVL.

This clone was detected once. The V gene is TRBV3-1 (or the pseudogene TRBV3-2), the J gene TRBJ1-5; 8 bases match TRBD1. From germline, CDR1 is LGHDT and CDR2 YNNKEL (reference sequence). The CDR3 has 17 residues. The V and J ends lost 2 bases and 0 bases, in that order; junction bases with no gene match: 6. CDR3 nucleotide sequence: TGTGCCAGCAGCCAAAAGTACGGACAGGGTAGCAATCAGCCCCAGCATTTT. This translates into CASSQKYGQGSNQPQHF.

This sequence joins TRBV9 and TRBJ2-2; 9 nucleotides agree with TRBD2. Trimming at V came to 2 bases and at J to 6 bases, leaving 8 bases not matched to a gene. Germline V lookup: CDR1 SGDLS, CDR2 YYNGEE. The CDR3 has 16 residues. Here the CDR3 reads CASSVSGGVVSGELFF. For the CDR3, the DNA is TGTGCCAGCAGCGTTAGCGGGGGTGTTGTCTCCGGGGAGCTGTTTTTT.

This chain links TRBV6-4 with TRBJ2-1; 8 nucleotides line up with TRBD2. CDR1 and CDR2 from the germline V gene are MRHNA and SNTAGT. This CDR3 is 14 amino acids long. Trimming cost V 5 bases and J 6 bases; bases outside gene matches: 6. CDR3 region: CASSKSGGGNEQFF. CDR3 DNA sequence: TGTGCCAGCAGTAAGTCGGGGGGGGGCAATGAGCAGTTCTTC.

The chain is built from TRBV13 and TRBJ2-2; 8 bases are a match to TRBD1. Per the germline V gene, CDR1 is PRHDT and CDR2 is FYEKMQ (reference sequence). The CDR3 spans 16 residues. The J segment lost 4 bases and the V segment lost 5 bases, leaving 9 bases of the junction unmatched. DNA of the CDR3: TGTGCCAGCAGCCCAGGGGACAGGTCAGGCACCGGGGAGCTGTTTTTT. As protein: CASSPGDRSGTGELFF.

This chain uses TRBV7-2 with TRBJ2-7; the D gene is possibly TRBD2 (5 bases). The germline V gene encodes CDR1 SGHTA and CDR2 FQGNSA. Between the trimmed V and J ends, which lost 2 bases and 0 bases, there was a span of 8 bases. The CDR3 is 14 residues long. CDR3 in amino acids: CASSLRRFSYEQYF. The CDR3 DNA follows: TGTGCCAGCAGCTTACGGAGGTTCTCCTACGAGCAGTACTTC.

This chain uses TRBV10-3 with TRBJ2-5; 8 bases align to TRBD2. CDR1 and CDR2 from the germline V gene are ENHRY and SYGVKD. V lost 8 bases and J lost 5; bases outside the gene matches: 7. This CDR3 comprises 13 residues. CDR3 bases: TGTGCCATCGCGGGAGGCGGGACCGAGACCCAGTACTTC. It translates to CAIAGGGTETQYF.

The chain couples TRBV6-5 to TRBJ1-5; D unclear. The CDR3 loop spans 14 amino acids. Deletions cut 6 bases from V and 3 bases from J, with 12 bases between. CDR1 MNHEY and CDR2 SVGAGI come from the germline V gene. The CDR3 is CASSVRAVNQPQHF. For the CDR3, the DNA is TGTGCCAGCAGCGTCCGGGCCGTCAATCAGCCCCAGCATTTT.

The V and J genes are TRBV11-2 and TRBJ2-7; 8 bases fit TRBD1. The CDR3 sequence is 16 residues long. J was trimmed by 1 base and V by 4 bases; bases with no gene match: 9. Germline V CDR1 and CDR2: SGHAT, FQNNGV. The CDR3 sequence is CASSSRAGGGSYEQYF. CDR3 in DNA: TGTGCCAGCAGCTCGAGGGCAGGGGGCGGATCCTACGAGCAGTACTTC.

The chain uses TRBV5-4 and TRBJ1-6; 7 bases align to TRBD1. The CDR3 sequence is 15 residues long. The junction had 9 bases not matched to a gene; V was cut back by 4 bases and J by 8 bases. Germline V lookup: CDR1 SGHNT, CDR2 YYREEE (reference sequence). CDR3 in DNA: TGTGCCAGCAGCCGCGCGCCAGGGACAGATTCACCCCTCCACTTT. Its protein is CASSRAPGTDSPLHF.

The chain couples TRBV19 to TRBJ2-1, with no clear D. Germline-derived CDR1 and CDR2 are LNHDA and SQIVND (reference sequence). The CDR3 loop spans 14 amino acids. V was pared by 4 bases and J by 6 bases, with 13 bases between. The CDR3 spells CASSTLVWGNEQFF. The CDR3, as DNA: TGTGCCAGTAGTACCCTGGTCTGGGGCAATGAGCAGTTCTTC.

The chain employs TRBV3-1 (or the pseudogene TRBV3-2) and TRBJ1-3; 10 positions agree with TRBD1. Germline CDR1 and CDR2: LGHDT and YNNKEL (reference sequence). CDR3 length: 14 amino acids. Losses at the gene ends were 7 bases for V and 8 bases for J; bases not matched to a gene: 8. CDR3 loop: CASNPGDRGDTIYF. The DNA of the CDR3 is TGTGCCAGCAACCCAGGGGACAGGGGAGACACCATATATTTT.

This clone appeared once. The CDR3 protein is CASSYDAGSRQPQHF. The CDR3 DNA reads as TGTGCCAGCAGTTATGACGCAGGGTCCCGTCAGCCCCAGCATTTT. This rearrangement joins TRBV6-2 or TRBV6-3 to TRBJ1-5; weak D call: TRBD1 (5 bases). Germline V gene lookup returns CDR1 MNHEY and CDR2 SVGEGT. Trimming pared 3 bases from V and 6 bases from J, leaving 15 bases between. CDR3 length equals 15 residues.

The chain links TRBV5-1 to TRBJ1-4; the match to TRBD1 covers 9 bases. Looked up from germline, CDR1 is SGHRS and CDR2 is YFSETQ. The CDR3 covers 15 residues. The junction had 6 bases not matched to a gene; V was cut back by 3 bases and J by 6 bases. The CDR3 sequence is CASSWGTGQYEKLFF. The CDR3 DNA sequence: TGCGCCAGCAGCTGGGGGACAGGGCAGTATGAAAAACTGTTTTTT.

The V gene is TRBV27, the J gene TRBJ2-3, with TRBD2 as a possible D gene (5 bases). V gave up 2 bases and J gave up 2 bases, with 11 bases separating them. This CDR3 region has 15 residues. Germline V gene data show CDR1 as MNHEY and CDR2 as SMNVEV (reference sequence). CDR3 bases: TGTGCCAGCAGTTTAAGGCGGGCCTACACAGATACGCAGTATTTT. It translates to CASSLRRAYTDTQYF.

The table lists this clone with a count of one. The chain employs TRBV7-2 and TRBJ2-1; 11 nucleotides match TRBD2. CDR1 is SGHTA, CDR2 FQGNSA, per germline. This CDR3 is built from 13 residues. With V trimmed by 7 bases and J by 5 bases, 1 base remained unmatched. CDR3 nucleotide sequence: TGTGCCAGCACTAGCGGGGGGAACAATGAGCAGTTCTTC. It encodes CASTSGGNNEQFF.